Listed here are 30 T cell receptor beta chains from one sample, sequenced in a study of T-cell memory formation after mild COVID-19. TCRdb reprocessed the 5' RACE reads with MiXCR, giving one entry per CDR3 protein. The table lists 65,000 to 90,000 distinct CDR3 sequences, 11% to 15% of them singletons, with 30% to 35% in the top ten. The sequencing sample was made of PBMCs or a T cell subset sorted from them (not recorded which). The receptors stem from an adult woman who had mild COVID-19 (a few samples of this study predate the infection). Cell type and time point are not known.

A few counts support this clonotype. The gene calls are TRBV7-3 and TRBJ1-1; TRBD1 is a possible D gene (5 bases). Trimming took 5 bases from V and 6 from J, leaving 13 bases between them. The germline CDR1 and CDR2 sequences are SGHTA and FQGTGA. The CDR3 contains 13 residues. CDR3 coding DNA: TGTGCCAGCAGCCCTCAGGGTTTCGCTGAAGCTTTCTTT. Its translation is CASSPQGFAEAFF.

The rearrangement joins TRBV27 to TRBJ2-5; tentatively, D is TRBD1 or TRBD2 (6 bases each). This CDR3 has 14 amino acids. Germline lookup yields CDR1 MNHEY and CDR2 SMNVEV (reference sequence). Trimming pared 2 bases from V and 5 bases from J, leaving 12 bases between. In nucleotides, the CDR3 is TGTGCCAGCAGTTTAGAGGGGGGATGGGAGACCCAGTACTTC. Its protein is CASSLEGGWETQYF.

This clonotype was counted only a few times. The chain's CDR3 is CASSLTDRGLEGYTF. The DNA of the CDR3 is TGTGCCAGCAGCTTAACGGACAGGGGGCTGGAAGGCTACACCTTC. This chain connects TRBV7-2 to TRBJ1-2; 11 bases are a match to TRBD1. Unmatched junction bases numbered 7, after V lost 2 bases and J lost 8 bases. This CDR3 comprises 15 residues. Germline lookup yields CDR1 SGHTA and CDR2 FQGNSA.

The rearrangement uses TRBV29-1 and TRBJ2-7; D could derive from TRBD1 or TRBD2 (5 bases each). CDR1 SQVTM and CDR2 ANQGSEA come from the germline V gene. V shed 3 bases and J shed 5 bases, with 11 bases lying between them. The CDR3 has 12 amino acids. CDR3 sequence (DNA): TGCAGCGTTGAGGGTCGGGGCGACGAGCAGTACTTC. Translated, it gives CSVEGRGDEQYF.

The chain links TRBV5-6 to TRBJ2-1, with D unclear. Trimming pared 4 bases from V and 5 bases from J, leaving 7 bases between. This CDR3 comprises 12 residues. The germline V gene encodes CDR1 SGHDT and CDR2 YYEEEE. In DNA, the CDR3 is TGTGCCAGCAGCCCCCTTAACAATGAGCAGTTCTTC. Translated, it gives CASSPLNNEQFF.

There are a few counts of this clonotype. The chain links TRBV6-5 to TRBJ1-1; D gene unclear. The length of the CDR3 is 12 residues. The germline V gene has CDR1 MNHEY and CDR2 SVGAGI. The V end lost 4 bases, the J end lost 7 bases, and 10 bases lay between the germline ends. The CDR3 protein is CASSSYGSEAFF. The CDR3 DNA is TGTGCCAGCAGTTCTTACGGGAGTGAAGCTTTCTTT.

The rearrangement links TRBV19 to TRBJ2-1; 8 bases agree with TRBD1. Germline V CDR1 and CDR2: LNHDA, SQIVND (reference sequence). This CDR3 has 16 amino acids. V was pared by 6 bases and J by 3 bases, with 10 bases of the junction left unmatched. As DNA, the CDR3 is TGTGCCAGTAGCACTTTCCGGGACAGGCTCTACAATGAGCAGTTCTTC. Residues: CASSTFRDRLYNEQFF.

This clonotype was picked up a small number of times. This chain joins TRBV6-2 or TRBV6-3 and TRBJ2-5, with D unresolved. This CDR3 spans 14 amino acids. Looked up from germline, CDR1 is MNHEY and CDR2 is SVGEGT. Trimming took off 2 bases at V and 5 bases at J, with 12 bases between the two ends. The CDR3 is CASSYLKQMETQYF. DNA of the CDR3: TGTGCCAGCAGTTACCTTAAACAGATGGAGACCCAGTACTTC.

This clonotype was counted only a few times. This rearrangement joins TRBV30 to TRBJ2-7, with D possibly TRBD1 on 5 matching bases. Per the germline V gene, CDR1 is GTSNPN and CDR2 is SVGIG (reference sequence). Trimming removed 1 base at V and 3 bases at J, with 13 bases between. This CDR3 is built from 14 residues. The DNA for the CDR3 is TGTGCCTGGAGTGCGGCGCAGGGATACTACGAGCAGTACTTC. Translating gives CAWSAAQGYYEQYF. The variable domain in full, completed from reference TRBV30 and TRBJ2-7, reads SQTIHQWPATLVQPVGSPLSLECTVEGTSNPNLYWYRQAAGRGLQLLFYSVGIGQISSEVPQNLSASRPQDRQFILSSKKLLLSDSGFYLCAWSAAQGYYEQYFGPGTRLTVT.

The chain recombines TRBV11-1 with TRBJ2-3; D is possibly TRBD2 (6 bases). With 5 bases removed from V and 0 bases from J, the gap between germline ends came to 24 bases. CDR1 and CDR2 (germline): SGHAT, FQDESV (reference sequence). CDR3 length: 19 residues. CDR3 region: CASSVRESSEAPSTDTQYF. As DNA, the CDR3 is TGTGCCAGCAGCGTCCGGGAGAGTTCCGAAGCCCCTAGCACAGATACGCAGTATTTT.

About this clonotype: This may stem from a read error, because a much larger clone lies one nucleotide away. CDR3 loop: CASSLATGVETQYF. In DNA form, the CDR3 reads TGCGCCAGCAGCTTGGCCACCGGGGTAGAGACCCAGTACTTC. The J gene is TRBJ2-5, the V gene TRBV5-1, with D perhaps TRBD2 (5 bases). Germline V lookup: CDR1 SGHRS, CDR2 YFSETQ. This CDR3 has 14 residues. Trimming removed 0 bases from V and 4 bases from J, with 10 bases in between.

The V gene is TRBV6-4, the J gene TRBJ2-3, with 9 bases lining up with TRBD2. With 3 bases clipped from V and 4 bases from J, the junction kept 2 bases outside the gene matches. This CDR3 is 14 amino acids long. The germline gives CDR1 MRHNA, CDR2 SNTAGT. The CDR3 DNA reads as TGTGCCAGCAGTGAGCGGGGGGGCCCAGATACGCAGTATTTT. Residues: CASSERGGPDTQYF.

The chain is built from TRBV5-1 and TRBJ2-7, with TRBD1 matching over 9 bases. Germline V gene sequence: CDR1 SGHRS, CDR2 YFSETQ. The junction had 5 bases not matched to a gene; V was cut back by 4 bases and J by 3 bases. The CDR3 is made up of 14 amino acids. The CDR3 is CASSEGTGSYEQYF. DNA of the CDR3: TGCGCCAGCAGCGAAGGGACAGGGAGCTACGAGCAGTACTTC.

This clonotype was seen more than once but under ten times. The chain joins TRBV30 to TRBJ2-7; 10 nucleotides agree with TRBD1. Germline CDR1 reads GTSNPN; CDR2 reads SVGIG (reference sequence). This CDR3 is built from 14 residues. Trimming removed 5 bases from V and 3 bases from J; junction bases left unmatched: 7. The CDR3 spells CAWSTGTGDYEQYF. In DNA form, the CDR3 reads TGTGCCTGGTCCACCGGGACAGGGGACTACGAGCAGTACTTC.

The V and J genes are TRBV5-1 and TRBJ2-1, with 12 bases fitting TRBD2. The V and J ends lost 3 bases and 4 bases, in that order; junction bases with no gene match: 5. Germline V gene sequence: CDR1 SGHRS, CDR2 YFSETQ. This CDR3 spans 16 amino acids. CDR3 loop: CASSWLAGGTYNEQFF. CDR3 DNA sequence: TGCGCCAGCAGCTGGCTAGCGGGAGGGACTTACAATGAGCAGTTCTTC.

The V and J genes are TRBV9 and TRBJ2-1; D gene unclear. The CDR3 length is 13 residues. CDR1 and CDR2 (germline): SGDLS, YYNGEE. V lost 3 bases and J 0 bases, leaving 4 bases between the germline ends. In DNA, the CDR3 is TGTGCCAGCAGCGAAAGCTCCTACAATGAGCAGTTCTTC. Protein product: CASSESSYNEQFF. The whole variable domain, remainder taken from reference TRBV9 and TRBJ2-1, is DSGVTQTPKHLITATGQRVTLRCSPRSGDLSVYWYQQSLDQGLQFLIQYYNGEERAKGNILERFSAQQFPDLHSELNLSSLELGDSALYFCASSESSYNEQFFGPGTRLTVL.

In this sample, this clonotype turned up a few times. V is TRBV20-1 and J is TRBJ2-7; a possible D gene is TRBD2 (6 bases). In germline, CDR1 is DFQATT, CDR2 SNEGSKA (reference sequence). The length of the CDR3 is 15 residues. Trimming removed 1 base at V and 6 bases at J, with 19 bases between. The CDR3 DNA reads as TGCAGTGCTAGAGCGTGGAGGGAGCCCCTCACCGAGCAGTACTTC. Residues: CSARAWREPLTEQYF.

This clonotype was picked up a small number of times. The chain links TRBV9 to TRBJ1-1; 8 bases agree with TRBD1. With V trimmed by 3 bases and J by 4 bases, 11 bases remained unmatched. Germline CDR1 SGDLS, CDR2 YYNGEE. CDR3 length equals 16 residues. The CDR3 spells CASSAGQGSGITEAFF. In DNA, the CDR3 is TGTGCCAGCAGCGCTGGACAGGGCTCAGGGATCACTGAAGCTTTCTTT. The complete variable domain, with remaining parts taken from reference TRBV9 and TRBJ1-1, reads DSGVTQTPKHLITATGQRVTLRCSPRSGDLSVYWYQQSLDQGLQFLIQYYNGEERAKGNILERFSAQQFPDLHSELNLSSLELGDSALYFCASSAGQGSGITEAFFGQGTRLTVV.

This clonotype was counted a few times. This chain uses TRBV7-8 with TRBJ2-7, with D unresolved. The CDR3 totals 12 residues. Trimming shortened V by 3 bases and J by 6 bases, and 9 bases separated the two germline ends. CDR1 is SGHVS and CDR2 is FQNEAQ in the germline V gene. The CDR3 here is CASSFSSLEQYF. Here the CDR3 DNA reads TGTGCCAGCAGCTTCTCCTCCCTCGAGCAGTACTTC.

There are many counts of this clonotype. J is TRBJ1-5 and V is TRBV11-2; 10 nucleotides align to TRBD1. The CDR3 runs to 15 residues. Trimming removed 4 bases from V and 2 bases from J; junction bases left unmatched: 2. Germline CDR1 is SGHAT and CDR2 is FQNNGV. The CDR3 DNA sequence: TGTGCCAGCAGCTGGGGGACAGGGGGCAATCAGCCCCAGCATTTT. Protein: CASSWGTGGNQPQHF.

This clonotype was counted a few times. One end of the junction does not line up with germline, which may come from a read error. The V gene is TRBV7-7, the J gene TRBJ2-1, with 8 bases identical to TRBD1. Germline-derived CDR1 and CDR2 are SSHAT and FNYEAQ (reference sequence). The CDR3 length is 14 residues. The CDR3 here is CASSSRTGSGEQFF. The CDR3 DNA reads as TGTGCTAGCAGCTCGAGGACAGGGAGCGGTGAGCAGTTCTTC.

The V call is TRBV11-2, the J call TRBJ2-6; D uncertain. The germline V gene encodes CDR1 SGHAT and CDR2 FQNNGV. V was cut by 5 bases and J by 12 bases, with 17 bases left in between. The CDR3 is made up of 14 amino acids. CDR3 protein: CASSPPHEARVLTF. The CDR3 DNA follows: TGTGCCAGCAGCCCCCCTCACGAGGCACGCGTCCTGACTTTC.

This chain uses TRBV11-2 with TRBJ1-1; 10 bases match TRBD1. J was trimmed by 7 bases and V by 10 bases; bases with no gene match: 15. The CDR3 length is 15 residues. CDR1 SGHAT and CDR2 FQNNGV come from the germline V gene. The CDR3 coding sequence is TGTGCCACCAGGGCCGGGACAGGGGTGAAGAATGAAGCTTTCTTT. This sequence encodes CATRAGTGVKNEAFF.

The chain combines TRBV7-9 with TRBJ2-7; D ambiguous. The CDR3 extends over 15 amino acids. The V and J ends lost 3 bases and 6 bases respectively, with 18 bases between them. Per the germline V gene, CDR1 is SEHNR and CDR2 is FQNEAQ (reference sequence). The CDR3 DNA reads TGTGCCAGCAGCTTGAGATCAGGACCTCTGGGCGAGCAGTACTTC. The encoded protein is CASSLRSGPLGEQYF.

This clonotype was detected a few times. DNA for the CDR3: TGCAGCGTGAGCTTAGCGGAAACAGATACGCAGTATTTT. Its translation: CSVSLAETDTQYF. This chain links TRBV29-1 with TRBJ2-3, with D maybe TRBD2 (6 bases). Trimming took 6 bases from V and 3 from J, leaving 13 bases between them. The CDR3 length is 13 residues. The germline V gene has CDR1 SQVTM and CDR2 ANQGSEA.

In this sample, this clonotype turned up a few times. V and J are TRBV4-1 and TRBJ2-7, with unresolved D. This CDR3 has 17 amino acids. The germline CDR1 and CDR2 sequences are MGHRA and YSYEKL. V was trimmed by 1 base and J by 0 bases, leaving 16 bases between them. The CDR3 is CASSQGYSSASSYEQYF. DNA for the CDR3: TGCGCCAGCAGCCAAGGATATTCAAGCGCTAGCTCCTACGAGCAGTACTTC.

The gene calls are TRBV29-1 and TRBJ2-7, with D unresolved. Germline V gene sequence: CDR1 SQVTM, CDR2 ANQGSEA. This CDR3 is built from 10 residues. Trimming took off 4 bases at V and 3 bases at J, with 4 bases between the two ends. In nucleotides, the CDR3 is TGCAGCGTTGCTTGCTACGAGCAGTACTTC. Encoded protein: CSVACYEQYF.

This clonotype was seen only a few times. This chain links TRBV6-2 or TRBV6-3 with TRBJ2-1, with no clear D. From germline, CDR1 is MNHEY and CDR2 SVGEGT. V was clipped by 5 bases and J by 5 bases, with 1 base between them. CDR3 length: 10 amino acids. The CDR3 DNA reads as TGTGCCAGCAGTCACAATGAGCAGTTCTTC. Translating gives CASSHNEQFF.

CDR3 protein: CATGTSGGGNEQFF. The CDR3 nucleotides read TGTGCCACCGGGACTAGCGGGGGGGGCAATGAGCAGTTCTTC. V is TRBV6-6 and J is TRBJ2-1; 16 nucleotides line up with TRBD2. CDR1 is MNHNY and CDR2 is SVGAGI in the germline V gene (reference sequence). The CDR3 contains 14 residues. The ends lost 10 bases at V and 6 bases at J; junction bases unmatched: 3.

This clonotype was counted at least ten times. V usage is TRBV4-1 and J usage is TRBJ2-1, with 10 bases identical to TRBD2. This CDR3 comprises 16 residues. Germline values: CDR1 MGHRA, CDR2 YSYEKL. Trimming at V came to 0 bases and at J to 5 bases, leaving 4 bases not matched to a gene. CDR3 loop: CASSQERLAGDNEQFF. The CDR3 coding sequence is TGCGCCAGCAGCCAAGAGAGGCTAGCGGGAGACAATGAGCAGTTCTTC.